This T cell receptor (beta chain) originates from a study of blood T cell repertoires in COVID-19. Study context: The analysed material was cDNA or gDNA that came from T cells, B-cell-depleted T cells, or PBMCs.

Germline V gene data show CDR1 as SGHRS and CDR2 as YFSETQ. V lost 5 bases and J 9 bases, leaving 12 bases between the germline ends. The CDR3 runs to 13 residues. Per the study methods: Scientists estimated how many nucleated cells there were by amplifying reference gene primers. Assay used: immunoSEQ multiplex PCR; TCRdb lists only in-frame clones, some missing. V and J calls plus clone size are reproduced from that table; the DNA served to infer D and trimming. This sample has tens of thousands of clones, with approximately 80% found just once. The rearrangement links TRBV5-1 to TRBJ1-6; perhaps TRBD1 as D (5 bases). Material: peripheral blood. This TCR came from a human donor in a cohort sampled during active COVID-19. This CDR3 reads CASRVQGGSPLHF. The CDR3 DNA reads TGCGCCAGCAGGGTCCAGGGAGGTTCACCCCTCCACTTT. Supplemented by reference TRBV5-1 and TRBJ1-6, the full variable domain reads KAGVTQTPRYLIKTRGQQVTLSCSPISGHRSVSWYQQTPGQGLQFLFEYFSETQRNKGNFPGRFSGRQFSNSRSEMNVSTLELGDSALYLCASRVQGGSPLHFGNGTRLTVT.